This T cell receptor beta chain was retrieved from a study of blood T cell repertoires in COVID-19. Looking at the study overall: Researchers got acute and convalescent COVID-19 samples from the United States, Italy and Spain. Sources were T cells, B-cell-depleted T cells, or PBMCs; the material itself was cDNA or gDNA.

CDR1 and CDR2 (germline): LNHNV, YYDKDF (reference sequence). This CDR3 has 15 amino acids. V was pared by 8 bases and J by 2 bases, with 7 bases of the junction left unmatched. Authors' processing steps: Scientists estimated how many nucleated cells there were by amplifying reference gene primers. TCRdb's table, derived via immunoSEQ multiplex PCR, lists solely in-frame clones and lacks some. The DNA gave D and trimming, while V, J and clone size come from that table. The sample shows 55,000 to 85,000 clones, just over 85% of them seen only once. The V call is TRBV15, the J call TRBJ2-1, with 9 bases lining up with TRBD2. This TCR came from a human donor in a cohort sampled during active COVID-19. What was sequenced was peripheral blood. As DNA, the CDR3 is TGTGCCACCGGTGCTAGCGGGGAACCCTACAATGAGCAGTTCTTC. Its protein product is CATGASGEPYNEQFF.